This T cell receptor beta chain is from a study of T cells after yellow fever vaccination. Study context: Fractions containing few cells were prepared with SMART-Seq v4 Ultra Low Input.

Trimming stripped 0 bases from V and 8 bases from J, with 6 bases between. CDR1 is SGHRS, CDR2 YFSETQ, per germline. The CDR3 contains 12 residues. This clonotype was seen many times. MiXCR, applied by TCRdb to the 5' RACE reads, yields one record per CDR3 protein. The sample includes about 140,000 distinct CDR3 sequences, 7% to 9% of them seen just once. The V gene is TRBV5-1, the J gene TRBJ2-1; D call uncertain. The clonotype comes from a man younger than 40 who received the YFV17D yellow fever vaccine. This specimen consisted of CD4+ T cells sorted from PBMCs, obtained 5 days after the yellow fever booster vaccination. This chain's CDR3 is CASSLGLDEQFF. The CDR3, as DNA: TGCGCCAGCAGCTTGGGGTTGGATGAGCAGTTCTTC.